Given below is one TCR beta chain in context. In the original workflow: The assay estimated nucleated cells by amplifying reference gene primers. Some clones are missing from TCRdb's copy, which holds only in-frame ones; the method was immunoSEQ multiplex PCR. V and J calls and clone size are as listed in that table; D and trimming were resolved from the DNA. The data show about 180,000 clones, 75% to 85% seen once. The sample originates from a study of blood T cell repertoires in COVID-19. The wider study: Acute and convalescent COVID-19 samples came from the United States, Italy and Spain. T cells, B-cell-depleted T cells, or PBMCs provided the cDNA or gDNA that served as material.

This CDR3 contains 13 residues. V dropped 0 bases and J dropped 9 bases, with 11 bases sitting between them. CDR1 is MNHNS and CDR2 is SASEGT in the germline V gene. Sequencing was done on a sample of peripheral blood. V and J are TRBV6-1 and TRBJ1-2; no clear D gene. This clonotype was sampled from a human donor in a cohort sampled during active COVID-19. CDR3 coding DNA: TGTGCCAGCAGTGAAGCGCCCGGGGAGCGCTACACCTTC. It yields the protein CASSEAPGERYTF.